This TCR beta chain was retrieved from a study of T cell responses to AZD1222 COVID-19 vaccine. General study points: After two AZD1222 doses, spike-specific TCR breadth and depth rose versus day 0.

TCRdb keeps only in-frame clones here, not all; method: immunoSEQ multiplex PCR. The data show 88,000 or so clones, with around nine tenths seen just once and roughly 2.5% held by the top ten. V dropped 4 bases and J dropped 4; count of bases not matched to a gene: 9. The CDR3 covers 15 residues. From germline, CDR1 is SGHNT and CDR2 YYREEE (reference sequence). Worth noting for this clone: The target antigen is unknown.

The TCR sequence derives from an adult in good health. The chain has TRBV5-4 and TRBJ1-2, with 8 bases identical to TRBD1. This specimen was peripheral blood, taken on day 0 of AZD1222 vaccination. The CDR3 DNA reads TGTGCCAGCAGCCTCGGGACAGGCGACTTCTATGGCTACACCTTC. Its translation: CASSLGTGDFYGYTF.